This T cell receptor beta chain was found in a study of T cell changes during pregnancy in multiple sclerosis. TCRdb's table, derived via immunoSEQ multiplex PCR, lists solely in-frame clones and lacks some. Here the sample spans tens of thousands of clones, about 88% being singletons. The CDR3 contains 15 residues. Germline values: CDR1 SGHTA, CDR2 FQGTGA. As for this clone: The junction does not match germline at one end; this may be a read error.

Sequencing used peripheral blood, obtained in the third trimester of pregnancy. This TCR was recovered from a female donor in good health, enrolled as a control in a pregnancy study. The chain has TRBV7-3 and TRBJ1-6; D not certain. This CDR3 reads CASSLTLDAGSPLHF. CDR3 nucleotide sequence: TGTGCCAGCAGCCTAACTTTGGATGCGGGTTCACCCCTCCACTTT.